The 27 T cell receptor beta chains below were found in one sample sequenced in a study of T cell repertoires in cytomegalovirus infection. One entry per CDR3 protein, called by TCRdb with MiXCR from the reads. The repertoire has a few hundred thousand distinct CDR3 sequences, 26% of them found once; the top ten carry about 12%. The source material was PBMCs. These receptors all stem from a human donor in good health (CMV status not recorded). Some clones in this sample may be carry-over from other donors' samples.

The V call is TRBV28, the J call TRBJ1-1, with a tentative D call TRBD1 (6 bases). This CDR3 has 15 amino acids. Trimming cost V 5 bases and J 3 bases, with 16 bases left between them. The germline V gene encodes CDR1 MDHEN and CDR2 SYDVKM. CDR3 protein: CASSDPQGRDTEAFF. Written as DNA, the CDR3 is TGTGCCAGCAGTGACCCCCAGGGGAGGGACACTGAAGCTTTCTTT.

With regard to this clonotype: A read error may be the cause here, since a much bigger clone is one base away. The chain employs TRBV27 and TRBJ1-1, with 9 nucleotides matching TRBD1. CDR3 length: 13 residues. CDR1 MNHEY and CDR2 SMNVEV come from the germline V gene (reference sequence). Trimming cost V 7 bases and J 2 bases; bases outside gene matches: 2. CDR3 in amino acids: CASMGQGNTEAFF. The CDR3 DNA follows: TGTGCCAGCATGGGACAGGGAAACACTGAAGCTTTCTTT.

The chain uses TRBV27 and TRBJ1-1, with D perhaps matching TRBD1 (5 bases). V gave up 8 bases and J gave up 8 bases, with 24 bases separating them. Germline CDR1 is MNHEY and CDR2 is SMNVEV (reference sequence). The CDR3 has 15 residues. Written as DNA, the CDR3 is TGTGCCAGCGCCCACTCCCCTCACAGGACCCACGAAGCTTTCTTT. Protein sequence: CASAHSPHRTHEAFF.

A remark on this clonotype: A read error is possible here, since a much larger clone lies one base away. The rearrangement links TRBV7-3 to TRBJ2-3; 8 bases are a match to TRBD2. This CDR3 region has 16 residues. In germline, CDR1 is SGHTA, CDR2 FQGTGA. The CDR3 bases are TGTGACAGCAGCTCGAATGCGGGAGGACCGGGAGATACGCAGTATTTT. Its protein is CDSSSNAGGPGDTQYF.

This chain links TRBV5-1 with TRBJ2-1, with 11 bases aligning to TRBD2. CDR3 length equals 16 residues. Germline values: CDR1 SGHRS, CDR2 YFSETQ. The ends lost 4 bases at V and 7 bases at J; junction bases unmatched: 10. The DNA for the CDR3 is TGCGCCAGCAGCGGGTCGGGACTAGCGGACGTTAATGAGCAGTTCTTC. It specifies CASSGSGLADVNEQFF.

This clonotype was counted many times. The DNA of the CDR3 is TGCAGCGTTGTTGGAGAACCGGGACAGGGGAGAACTGAAGCTTTCTTT. Amino acid sequence: CSVVGEPGQGRTEAFF. The chain combines TRBV29-1 with TRBJ1-1, with TRBD1 matching 10 bases. Losses at the gene ends were 4 bases for V and 5 bases for J; bases not matched to a gene: 13. CDR3 length: 16 amino acids. Germline V lookup: CDR1 SQVTM, CDR2 ANQGSEA.

This clonotype has more than one count but fewer than ten. The chain employs TRBV29-1 and TRBJ2-5; a weak D match, TRBD1 (7 bases). In germline, CDR1 is SQVTM, CDR2 ANQGSEA. There are 13 residues in the CDR3. The V gene lost 3 bases and the J gene lost 2 bases, with 10 bases spanning the gap. The CDR3 bases are TGCAGCGTTGACGGGGGACAGCAAGAGACCCAGTACTTC. Translation: CSVDGGQQETQYF.

The chain recombines TRBV7-6 with TRBJ2-7; no clear D gene. This CDR3 is 13 amino acids long. Per the germline V gene, CDR1 is SGHVS and CDR2 is FNYEAQ. This CDR3 reads CASILLPRYEQYV. For the CDR3, the DNA is TGTGCCAGCATCTTATTGCCCAGATACGAGCAGTACGTC.

The gene calls are TRBV20-1 and TRBJ2-5; either TRBD1 or TRBD2 may fit D (5 bases each). Germline V CDR1 and CDR2: DFQATT, SNEGSKA (reference sequence). V shed 6 bases and J shed 5 bases, with 25 bases lying between them. The CDR3 consists of 16 residues. The CDR3 DNA reads as TGCAGTGCCGAGGGAAAAGGGACCCCAGAGTGGGAGACCCAGTACTTC. This translates into CSAEGKGTPEWETQYF.

This clonotype was counted between two and nine times. V gene TRBV24-1 combines with J gene TRBJ2-1, with D hard to call. The CDR3 contains 13 residues. The V end was cut by 6 bases, the J end by 2 bases, with 7 bases between. The V gene's germline CDR1 is KGHDR and CDR2 SFDVKD. CDR3 protein: CATSLEPYNEQFF. The CDR3 DNA reads TGTGCCACCAGTTTGGAGCCCTACAATGAGCAGTTCTTC.

This clonotype was counted ten times or more. V gene TRBV11-3 combines with J gene TRBJ2-5; TRBD1 matches at 9 bases. The CDR3 spans 15 residues. V lost 7 bases to trimming and J lost 4 bases; unmatched junction nucleotides: 10. From germline, CDR1 is SGHNT and CDR2 YENEEA. CDR3: CASTAYRGPPETQYF. The CDR3 nucleotides are TGTGCCAGCACCGCGTACAGGGGGCCGCCAGAGACCCAGTACTTC.

This clonotype was observed a handful of times. The V gene is TRBV20-1, the J gene TRBJ2-2; 8 nucleotides agree with TRBD2. Losses at the gene ends were 0 bases for V and 5 bases for J; bases not matched to a gene: 8. CDR3 length equals 16 residues. Germline V gene lookup returns CDR1 DFQATT and CDR2 SNEGSKA (reference sequence). The CDR3 reads CSARDPKRELTGELFF. The CDR3 DNA reads TGCAGTGCTAGAGATCCTAAGCGGGAGTTAACCGGGGAGCTGTTTTTT.

The gene calls are TRBV4-2 and TRBJ1-1, with a weak D call TRBD1 (5 bases). The germline CDR1 and CDR2 sequences are LGHNA and YNFKEQ. The CDR3 runs 14 residues. The V end lost 3 bases, the J end lost 5 bases, and 13 bases lay between the germline ends. The CDR3 DNA reads as TGTGCCAGCAGCCACCCCAACGGGGGGACTGAAGCTTTCTTT. It translates to CASSHPNGGTEAFF.

This clonotype was observed a handful of times. V usage is TRBV12-5 and J usage is TRBJ1-5; 8 positions match TRBD1. Trimming took 2 bases from V and 2 from J; bases not matched to a gene: 2. The V gene's germline CDR1 is LGHNT and CDR2 FRNRAP. This CDR3 comprises 15 residues. The DNA of the CDR3 is TGTGCTAGTGGTTTGATGACAGGGGGCAATCAGCCCCAGCATTTT. Amino acids: CASGLMTGGNQPQHF.

Details on this clonotype: The junction shows a germline mismatch at one end, possibly a read error. This chain links TRBV4-1 with TRBJ2-2; D not certain. Germline V gene lookup returns CDR1 MGHRA and CDR2 YSYEKL. The CDR3 covers 14 residues. Written as DNA, the CDR3 is TGTGCCAGCAGCCAAGAAGGCATCACCGGGGAGCTGTTTTTT. It codes for CASSQEGITGELFF.

This clonotype came up many times. This rearrangement joins TRBV7-2 to TRBJ2-5; TRBD1 matches 8 bases. Looked up from germline, CDR1 is SGHTA and CDR2 is FQGNSA. Trimming took 0 bases from V and 5 from J; bases not matched to a gene: 2. The CDR3 extends over 14 amino acids. In DNA, the CDR3 is TGTGCCAGCAGCTTAGCCAGGGGGCACGAGACCCAGTACTTC. It specifies CASSLARGHETQYF.

There are a few counts of this clonotype. This chain uses TRBV7-3 with TRBJ2-3; the match to TRBD2 covers 8 bases. The ends lost 4 bases at V and 1 base at J; junction bases unmatched: 4. This CDR3 is 15 amino acids long. Germline CDR1 reads SGHTA; CDR2 reads FQGTGA. CDR3 in amino acids: CASSSKLAGTDTQYF. The CDR3 DNA follows: TGTGCCAGCAGCTCTAAACTAGCGGGCACAGATACGCAGTATTTT.

This chain connects TRBV2 to TRBJ1-2; D is undetermined. This CDR3 has 11 amino acids. CDR1 is SNHLY and CDR2 is FYNNEI in the germline V gene. V lost 8 bases and J lost 2, with 6 bases in between. CDR3 DNA: TGTGCCAGCGGAACAAACTATGGCTACACCTTC. Translation: CASGTNYGYTF. The entire variable domain, with the rest obtained from reference TRBV2 and TRBJ1-2, is as follows: EPEVTQTPSHQVTQMGQEVILRCVPISNHLYFYWYRQILGQKVEFLVSFYNNEISEKSEIFDDQFSVERPDGSNFTLKIRSTKLEDSAMYFCASGTNYGYTFGSGTRLTVV.

V is TRBV12-3 or TRBV12-4 and J is TRBJ2-1; 9 bases line up with TRBD2. This CDR3 region has 15 residues. J lost 6 bases, V lost 3 bases, and 6 bases had no gene match. The CDR3 coding sequence is TGTGCCAGCAGTTTCGGACTAGCGAAAGGCAATGAGCAGTTCTTC. This encodes CASSFGLAKGNEQFF.

This clonotype showed up just a few times. The V gene is TRBV18, the J gene TRBJ1-5; weak D call: TRBD1 (5 bases). The V and J ends lost 0 bases and 2 bases respectively, with 14 bases between them. Germline lookup yields CDR1 KGHSH and CDR2 LQKENI. This CDR3 is built from 17 residues. Written as DNA, the CDR3 is TGTGCCAGCTCACCACCGGGGGACGGGGTGGGCAATCAGCCCCAGCATTTT. It translates to CASSPPGDGVGNQPQHF. The full variable domain, its missing parts supplied by reference TRBV18 and TRBJ1-5, is NAGVMQNPRHLVRRRGQEARLRCSPMKGHSHVYWYRQLPEEGLKFMVYLQKENIIDESGMPKERFSAEFPKEGPSILRIQQVVRGDSAAYFCASSPPGDGVGNQPQHFGDGTRLSIL.

This rearrangement joins TRBV25-1 to TRBJ1-4; D is unresolved. V was shortened by 6 bases and J by 4 bases, with 12 bases between the two germline ends. This CDR3 comprises 14 residues. CDR1 and CDR2 (germline): MGHDK, SYGVNS. CDR3 amino acids: CASSTGVYNEKLFF. CDR3 coding DNA: TGTGCCAGCAGCACCGGGGTCTATAATGAAAAACTGTTTTTT.

The chain has TRBV12-3 or TRBV12-4 and TRBJ2-1; D gene unclear. Matching the DNA end better, TRBJ2-7 makes the J call doubtful. This CDR3 has 14 amino acids. CDR3 sequence: CASSFTHSYNEQYF. The CDR3 DNA is TGTGCCAGCAGTTTTACCCACTCCTACAATGAGCAGTACTTC.

This chain connects TRBV6-5 to TRBJ2-6; TRBD2 is a possible D gene (5 bases). The germline V and J ends were trimmed by 4 bases and 4 bases, with 8 bases remaining between them. Germline lookup yields CDR1 MNHEY and CDR2 SVGAGI. CDR3 size: 14 residues. The CDR3 region has the DNA TGTGCCAGCAGTTGGAGGTCCGGGGCCAACGTCCTGACTTTC. Residues: CASSWRSGANVLTF.

This clonotype was counted a few times. V usage is TRBV29-1 and J usage is TRBJ1-6; the match to TRBD1 covers 7 bases. The CDR3 contains 13 residues. Germline trimming cut 7 bases from V and 8 bases from J; bases unmatched to any gene: 8. From germline, CDR1 is SQVTM and CDR2 ANQGSEA. CDR3 protein: CSARQGYDSPLHF. The CDR3 coding sequence is TGCAGCGCCAGACAGGGATACGATTCACCCCTCCACTTT.

V usage is TRBV10-3 and J usage is TRBJ2-7; 7 bases match TRBD2. Losses at the gene ends were 7 bases for V and 2 bases for J; bases not matched to a gene: 8. CDR1 and CDR2 (germline): ENHRY, SYGVKD. The CDR3 is 14 residues long. The CDR3 DNA is TGTGCCATCAAGGTAGCGGGTGAGCCCTACGAGCAGTACTTC. Translating gives CAIKVAGEPYEQYF.

V and J are TRBV20-1 and TRBJ2-7; D possibly corresponds to TRBD1 (6 bases). The germline CDR1 and CDR2 sequences are DFQATT and SNEGSKA (reference sequence). The CDR3 has 13 amino acids. V lost 3 bases, J lost 2 bases, and 11 bases lay in between. CDR3 sequence reads: CSARDSSPYEQYF. CDR3 nucleotide sequence: TGCAGTGCTAGGGACAGTAGCCCCTACGAGCAGTACTTC.

The V gene is TRBV19, the J gene TRBJ2-2; a weak D match, TRBD1 (6 bases). V was pared by 5 bases and J by 6 bases, with 16 bases between. CDR3 length: 15 amino acids. Germline CDR1 reads LNHDA; CDR2 reads SQIVND (reference sequence). The CDR3, as DNA: TGTGCCAGTAGTGCCGGTACAGGGCGTCCCGGGGAGCTGTTTTTT. Its translation is CASSAGTGRPGELFF.